This is a list of T cell receptor beta chains from one sample in a study of blood T cell dynamics during melanoma immunotherapy. The assay was immunoSEQ multiplex PCR, and TCRdb's table has in-frame clones only and misses some. Seen here are around 340 clones, roughly 82% observed once, and the top ten hold 16%. The starting material was CD8+ T cells from blood, obtained from a patient treated with checkpoint blockade. The receptors stem from a human donor with melanoma. Both conserved end residues are part of each CDR3. The order of the fields is V gene, J gene, clone size, D gene, CDR3 DNA, CDR3 protein. D genes are given only for firm matches. Size tells how often a clone was seen (once, few, many) or the class of an expanded clone, and some rows leave it out.

V: TRBV5-4
J: TRBJ2-1
size: -
D: -
DNA: TGTGCCAGCAGGCCGGGGGGCCGAGATGAGCAGTTCTTC
CDR3: CASRPGGRDEQFF

V: TRBV9
J: TRBJ2-3
size: few
D: TRBD2
DNA: TGTGCCAGCAGCCCTAGCGGGGCCAGCACAGATACGCAGTATTTT
CDR3: CASSPSGASTDTQYF

V: TRBV9
J: TRBJ2-2
size: -
D: -
DNA: TGTGCCAGCAGCGTAGCTTCGGCGCGCGGGGAGCTGTTTTTT
CDR3: CASSVASARGELFF

V: TRBV5-1
J: TRBJ2-1
size: -
D: -
DNA: TGCGCCAGCAGCCCTCAAAACGGCAGGAGCTCCTACAATGAGCAGTTCTTC
CDR3: CASSPQNGRSSYNEQFF

V: TRBV10-1
J: TRBJ2-5
size: few
D: -
DNA: TGCGCCAGCAGTTCGCCGGGTCTCAAGACCCAGTACTTC
CDR3: CASSSPGLKTQYF

V: TRBV7-4
J: TRBJ2-6
size: -
D: -
DNA: TGTGCCAGCAGCATATCGGCCAGCTCACAAAGTCGGGCCAACGTCCTGACTTTC
CDR3: CASSISASSQSRANVLTF

V: TRBV4-1
J: TRBJ2-7
size: -
D: -
DNA: TGCGCCAGCAGCCAAGATATCAGGGCCCACGAGCAGTACTTC
CDR3: CASSQDIRAHEQYF

V: TRBV19
J: TRBJ2-1
size: once
D: -
DNA: TGTGCCAGTAGTATAACGCCCGGGAGTATGAACAATGAGCAGTTCTTC
CDR3: CASSITPGSMNNEQFF

V: TRBV9
J: TRBJ2-5
size: -
D: -
DNA: TGTGCCAGCAGCCCCCGGACCGAGCTGGGGGCCCAGTACTTC
CDR3: CASSPRTELGAQYF

V: TRBV6-6
J: TRBJ1-1
size: few
D: -
DNA: TGTGCCACCTTGGGACGGGGGGGCGCTGAAGCTTTCTTT
CDR3: CATLGRGGAEAFF

V: TRBV27
J: TRBJ1-3
size: -
D: -
DNA: TGTGCCAGCAGTTTAGGACGGAGCTCTGGAAACACCATATATTTT
CDR3: CASSLGRSSGNTIYF

V: TRBV27
J: TRBJ2-7
size: -
D: -
DNA: TGTGCCAGCAACCGAGGGGGGACGGCGGCCCTCGAGCAGTACTTC
CDR3: CASNRGGTAALEQYF

V: TRBV4-2
J: TRBJ1-1
size: -
D: -
DNA: TGTGCCAGCAGCCAAGAAAAAACTCCGAACACTGAAGCTTTCTTT
CDR3: CASSQEKTPNTEAFF

V: TRBV7-9
J: TRBJ2-7
size: -
D: TRBD1
DNA: TGTGCCAGCAGCTCGACAGGGCGCCCCTACGAGCAGTACTTC
CDR3: CASSSTGRPYEQYF

V: TRBV27
J: TRBJ1-5
size: -
D: -
DNA: TGTGCCAGCAGTCCCCAGGTCCCATCTTATAGCAATCAGCCCCAGCATTTT
CDR3: CASSPQVPSYSNQPQHF

V: TRBV28
J: TRBJ2-1
size: -
D: TRBD2
DNA: TGTGCCAGCAGTTTACCGCGGGGGGCGGAGTTCTTC
CDR3: CASSLPRGAEFF

V: TRBV9
J: TRBJ2-2
size: -
D: TRBD1
DNA: TGTGCCACCGAGACAGGGACCGGGGAGCTGTTTTTT
CDR3: CATETGTGELFF

V: TRBV27
J: TRBJ2-7
size: -
D: -
DNA: TGTGCCAGCAGTCTCCGGTCGGAGGGCTACGAGCAGTACTTC
CDR3: CASSLRSEGYEQYF

V: TRBV9
J: TRBJ2-1
size: -
D: -
DNA: TGTGCCAGCAGCGTAGCTCCTCAGGGAACCTACAATGAGCAGTTCTTC
CDR3: CASSVAPQGTYNEQFF

V: TRBV7-9
J: TRBJ2-7
size: few
D: -
DNA: TGTGCCAGCAGCTTAGTTGCCTACGAGCAGTACTTC
CDR3: CASSLVAYEQYF

V: TRBV9
J: TRBJ2-1
size: few
D: TRBD2
DNA: TGTGCCAGCAGCGTAGCGGGGGAGCGGGGAGAGCAGTTCTTC
CDR3: CASSVAGERGEQFF

V: TRBV19
J: TRBJ2-5
size: -
D: -
DNA: TGTGCCAGTAGTCCTGGGGAGACCCAGTACTTC
CDR3: CASSPGETQYF

V: TRBV5-6
J: TRBJ1-5
size: -
D: TRBD1
DNA: TGTGCCAGCAGCCTAGGGACAGGGAAACAGCCCCAGCATTTT
CDR3: CASSLGTGKQPQHF

V: TRBV10-1
J: TRBJ1-2
size: -
D: -
DNA: TGCGCCAGCAGTAGTGTTCGATCGCGAAAGACCTATGGCTACACCTTC
CDR3: CASSSVRSRKTYGYTF

V: TRBV5-1
J: TRBJ2-2
size: -
D: -
DNA: TGCGCCAGCAGCCTGGAGGGGAACACCGGGGAGCTGTTTTTT
CDR3: CASSLEGNTGELFF

V: TRBV2
J: TRBJ2-7
size: -
D: TRBD1
DNA: TGTGCCAGCACCCCGGGACAGCGTACCTACGAGCAGTACTTC
CDR3: CASTPGQRTYEQYF

V: TRBV9
J: TRBJ2-1
size: -
D: -
DNA: TGTGCCAGCAGGTCGTTTCGGGATGAGCAGTTCTTC
CDR3: CASRSFRDEQFF